These 16 T cell receptor beta chains came from one sample sequenced in a study of blood T cell repertoires in COVID-19. Using immunoSEQ multiplex PCR, the repertoire was profiled, and TCRdb retains in-frame clones only, with some absent. The sample lists 350,000 to 450,000 clones, around 83% occurring once. The sequenced sample was PBMCs or T cells enriched from blood (not recorded which). Receptor source: a woman aged 45-65 years who had recovered from COVID-19.

The chain's CDR3 is CASSQGTGVSTDTQYF. In nucleotides, the CDR3 is TGTGCCAGCAGCCAAGGGACAGGGGTTTCCACAGATACGCAGTATTTT. The rearrangement joins TRBV7-2 to TRBJ2-3; TRBD1 matches 10 bases. This CDR3 has 16 residues. Trimming removed 5 bases from V and 2 bases from J; junction bases left unmatched: 7. The germline gives CDR1 SGHTA, CDR2 FQGNSA.

This clone was counted a single time. The chain uses TRBV13 and TRBJ2-7; D is uncertain. Germline CDR1 is PRHDT and CDR2 is FYEKMQ (reference sequence). With 2 bases removed from V and 2 bases from J, the gap between germline ends came to 7 bases. The CDR3 is 13 residues long. This CDR3 is CASSLSLAYEQYF. The CDR3 DNA follows: TGTGCCAGCAGCTTATCACTCGCCTACGAGCAGTACTTC.

The genes are TRBV3-1 (or the pseudogene TRBV3-2) and TRBJ1-5, with 8 nucleotides matching TRBD1. Germline CDR1 and CDR2: LGHDT and YNNKEL (reference sequence). This CDR3 contains 16 residues. The ends lost 4 bases at V and 4 bases at J; junction bases unmatched: 9. CDR3 protein: CASSPGTGPGNQPQHF. The CDR3 DNA is TGTGCCAGCAGCCCCGGGACAGGACCTGGAAATCAGCCCCAGCATTTT.

The chain is built from TRBV7-2 and TRBJ1-2; D might be TRBD1 (5 bases). The CDR3 is 14 amino acids. CDR1 and CDR2 (germline): SGHTA, FQGNSA. Trimming cost V 5 bases and J 5 bases, with 15 bases left between them. The CDR3 loop reads CASSAVGGGYGYTF. The CDR3 DNA reads TGTGCCAGCAGCGCGGTGGGCGGGGGATATGGCTACACCTTC.

This chain connects TRBV5-1 to TRBJ1-2, with 7 bases matching TRBD1. The CDR3 totals 12 residues. J lost 7 bases, V lost 4 bases, and 4 bases had no gene match. Germline V gives CDR1 SGHRS, CDR2 YFSETQ. The CDR3: CASSVTGFGYTF. CDR3 nucleotides: TGCGCCAGCAGCGTGACAGGGTTTGGCTACACCTTC.

The chain recombines TRBV7-8 with TRBJ1-1; 8 nucleotides agree with TRBD1. V trimming: 5 bases; J trimming: 3 bases; junction bases outside the gene matches: 5. Germline V CDR1 and CDR2: SGHVS, FQNEAQ. The length of the CDR3 is 14 residues. CDR3 bases: TGTGCCAGCAGCATATACAGGGGGGACACTGAAGCTTTCTTT. It translates to CASSIYRGDTEAFF. The whole variable domain, filled in from reference TRBV7-8 and TRBJ1-1, reads GAGVSQSPRYKVAKRGQDVALRCDPISGHVSLFWYQQALGQGPEFLTYFQNEAQLDKSGLPSDRFFAERPEGSVSTLKIQRTQQEDSAVYLCASSIYRGDTEAFFGQGTRLTVV.

The rearrangement uses TRBV19 and TRBJ2-7; 9 bases are shared with TRBD1. Unmatched junction bases numbered 4, after V lost 0 bases and J lost 4 bases. The CDR3 length is 15 residues. The germline V gene encodes CDR1 LNHDA and CDR2 SQIVND (reference sequence). The chain's CDR3 is CASSIEGQGRYEQYF. For the CDR3, the DNA is TGTGCCAGTAGTATAGAGGGACAGGGAAGATACGAGCAGTACTTC. Based on the CDR3 plus reference TRBV19 and TRBJ2-7, the full variable domain is DGGITQSPKYLFRKEGQNVTLSCEQNLNHDAMYWYRQDPGQGLRLIYYSQIVNDFQKGDIAEGYSVSREKKESFPLTVTSAQKNPTAFYLCASSIEGQGRYEQYFGPGTRLTVT.

This chain links TRBV7-2 with TRBJ1-3, with no clear D. Trimming removed 1 base from V and 4 bases from J, with 11 bases in between. Germline CDR1 and CDR2: SGHTA and FQGNSA. There are 15 residues in the CDR3. Here the CDR3 reads CASSLGGFAGNTIYF. For the CDR3, the DNA is TGTGCCAGCAGCTTAGGAGGGTTTGCCGGAAACACCATATATTTT.

This sequence joins TRBV7-2 and TRBJ2-7, with TRBD2 identical over 11 bases. This CDR3 region has 16 residues. Germline V gives CDR1 SGHTA, CDR2 FQGNSA. J was trimmed by 1 base and V by 1 base; bases with no gene match: 3. CDR3 residues: CASSLDLAGGSYEQYF. CDR3 DNA: TGTGCCAGCAGCTTAGATCTAGCGGGGGGTTCCTACGAGCAGTACTTC.

The chain joins TRBV15 to TRBJ2-1; 10 bases are a match to TRBD2. The germline V gene encodes CDR1 LNHNV and CDR2 YYDKDF (reference sequence). The CDR3 totals 16 residues. V lost 1 base, J lost 5 bases, and 5 bases stayed unmatched. The CDR3 DNA reads as TGTGCCACCAGCAGAGGCAGGACTAGCGGAAACAATGAGCAGTTCTTC. This gives the protein CATSRGRTSGNNEQFF. The entire variable domain, with the rest obtained from reference TRBV15 and TRBJ2-1, is as follows: DAMVIQNPRYQVTQFGKPVTLSCSQTLNHNVMYWYQQKSSQAPKLLFHYYDKDFNNEADTPDNFQSRRPNTSFCFLDIRSPGLGDTAMYLCATSRGRTSGNNEQFFGPGTRLTVL.

As regards this clone: The same CDR3 can be traced to other DNA sequences in this sample. The V call is TRBV5-1, the J call TRBJ2-1; the D gene is possibly TRBD1 (6 bases). This CDR3 is 15 amino acids long. With 1 base removed from V and 4 bases from J, the gap between germline ends came to 12 bases. Per germline, CDR1 SGHRS and CDR2 YFSETQ. Written as DNA, the CDR3 is TGCGCCAGCAGCTTGACTGGGACATCATACAATGAGCAGTTCTTC. This gives the protein CASSLTGTSYNEQFF.

This chain joins TRBV5-4 and TRBJ1-1; D gene uncertain. Germline V gene sequence: CDR1 SGHNT, CDR2 YYREEE (reference sequence). The ends were cut back, 4 bases at V and 1 base at J, with 17 bases in the middle. The CDR3 loop spans 16 amino acids. CDR3 protein: CASSRPEAARNTEAFF. CDR3 nucleotides: TGTGCCAGCAGCCGTCCGGAGGCGGCCAGGAACACTGAAGCTTTCTTT.

This clone was seen just once. The chain employs TRBV4-1 and TRBJ2-7; 7 bases are a match to TRBD2. V lost 0 bases, J lost 2 bases, and 4 bases stayed unmatched. The germline V gene encodes CDR1 MGHRA and CDR2 YSYEKL. The CDR3 spans 15 residues. CDR3 DNA sequence: TGCGCCAGCAGCCAAGACCCGGGAGGAGCCTACGAGCAGTACTTC. Protein sequence: CASSQDPGGAYEQYF.

The chain combines TRBV3-1 (or the pseudogene TRBV3-2) with TRBJ1-6; no clear D gene. The V end was cut by 1 base, the J end by 9 bases, with 7 bases between. The CDR3 extends over 13 amino acids. CDR1 is LGHDT, CDR2 YNNKEL, per germline (reference sequence). CDR3 sequence (DNA): TGTGCCAGCAGCCAAGGAGCAGGTTCACCCCTCCACTTT. Translation gives CASSQGAGSPLHF.

The chain joins TRBV14 to TRBJ2-1, with 9 bases fitting TRBD2. V lost 4 bases, J lost 4 bases, and 5 bases stayed unmatched. The CDR3 is 15 residues long. Germline V gives CDR1 SGHDN, CDR2 FVKESK. The CDR3 loop is CASSRGLANYNEQFF. The DNA for the CDR3 is TGTGCCAGCAGCCGTGGACTAGCGAATTACAATGAGCAGTTCTTC.

This rearrangement joins TRBV2 to TRBJ2-7; D may be TRBD1 (6 bases). This CDR3 spans 13 amino acids. From germline, CDR1 is SNHLY and CDR2 FYNNEI. Trimming cost V 6 bases and J 4 bases, with 13 bases left between them. The CDR3 DNA reads TGTGCCAGCAGATACAGGGTTTTATACGAGCAGTACTTC. It codes for CASRYRVLYEQYF.